This T cell receptor beta chain was profiled in a study of blood T cell repertoires in COVID-19. Study overall: Spain, Italy and the United States supplied samples that represented acute and convalescent COVID-19. T cells, B-cell-depleted T cells, or PBMCs supplied cDNA or gDNA.

Method: immunoSEQ multiplex PCR; TCRdb's copy keeps in-frame clones and lacks some. Of about 130,000 clones in the sample, approximately 88% are singletons; the top ten hold about a sixth. The sequence was obtained from a woman aged 80 or over with acute or convalescent COVID-19. Source material: peripheral blood.

In DNA, the CDR3 is TGTGCCAGCAGATACGGACTATACTATTACAATGAGCAGTTCTTC. It codes for CASRYGLYYYNEQFF. The genes are TRBV3-1 (or the pseudogene TRBV3-2) and TRBJ2-1; weak D call: TRBD2 (6 bases). Germline loops: CDR1 LGHDT, CDR2 YNNKEL (reference sequence). V lost 6 bases to trimming and J lost 4 bases, with 16 bases between them. This CDR3 contains 15 residues.